This TCR beta chain was identified during a study of blood T cell repertoires in COVID-19 (TCRdb year 2020). At the level of the whole study: Samples covering the acute and convalescent phases of COVID-19 were provided by collaborators in the United States, Italy and Spain. The material from the prospective study consisted of cDNA or gDNA derived from T cells, B-cell-depleted T cells, or PBMCs. The sample metadata nearly always contained a de-identified subject ID, COVID-19 status, age in years and sex. Where available, HLA class I and class II types were taken from metadata supplied by the sample provider and were not determined by assay-based typing. The dataset comprised deeply sampled blood TCRbeta repertoires from subjects exposed to, actively infected with, or recovered from COVID-19. The repertoires were released in a freely available public database meant as a resource for research on the immune response to SARS-CoV-2. The samples were drawn from the first 160 participants of the ongoing ImmuneRACE study and from over 950 subjects provided by 6 global collaborators. The investigation overall reported the following: The quantity of clinical and demographic metadata differed by source and by participant and was supplied without curation.

Points on this clone: What antigen it recognizes has not been identified. Base qualities were left out, and no much larger clone turns up one base away.

Sequences SNHLY (CDR1) and FYNNEI (CDR2) are obtained from the germline V gene. The CDR3 goes from the cysteine to the phenylalanine over 13 residues. Only CDR3 DNA remains: 39 bases, in frame from the first base. V was cut back by 7 bases and J by 4 bases, leaving a gap of 13 bases between them. Each collaborating institution followed its own protocols to collect whole blood in K2EDTA tubes. For TCRbeta analysis, collaborators shipped samples in one of three forms: frozen whole blood, isolated PBMCs, or DNA extracted from either of those sample types. The immunoSEQ Assay, a bias-controlled multiplex PCR, was used to amplify TCRbeta CDR3 regions from genomic DNA. Regarding the original processing steps: Within the assay, amplification of reference gene primers was used to estimate how many nucleated cells each sample contained. To quantify the absolute abundance of each unique TCRbeta CDR3 rearrangement, sequence reads were collapsed and filtered. For each sample, productive Simpson clonality was calculated as the square root of Simpson's diversity index across productive rearrangements. TCRdb obtained this table from immuneACCESS and retained in-frame rearrangements with V and J assigned. These tables miss some clones; where compared with another copy, unresolved V genes account for less than half of the shortfall, and the remainder is unexplained. Clone size and the V and J calls come from that table; the DNA yielded D and trimming. Recorded for this sample are around 190,000 clones; just under 80% of them occurred a single time. The ten top clones hold 6.5% to 7% of the sample.

The sequence links TRBV2 to TRBJ1-1, and TRBD1 may be the D gene, going by 6 matching bases. The TCR was taken from a man in his 70s with active or convalescent COVID-19. The sequenced sample was peripheral blood. The CDR3 loop reads CASTAQGGTEAFF. The base sequence is TGTGCCAGCACTGCACAGGGCGGCACTGAAGCTTTCTTT.